This T cell receptor beta chain was observed in a study of blood T cells in healthy people across ages. The study's findings and limits: Versus aged donors, long-lived donors had higher diversity and more naive CD4+ cells. Older age went with lower TCR beta diversity per million T cells, in a roughly linear way.

In its sample, this clonotype was seen a few times. Its antigen remains unknown. PCR was performed a second time for roughly 7 to 11 cycles using a sample-barcoded 5' primer and a J-beta primer mix. A tag from a template-switch adaptor with 12 random nucleotides marked each cDNA molecule. Every sample gave at least 2.5 million paired-end reads containing CDR3. Using its own MiXCR run on the 5' RACE reads, TCRdb lists one record per CDR3 protein. The data contain around 1.5 million distinct CDR3 sequences, 45% to 70% of them singletons. This CDR3 comprises 12 residues. The germline V and J ends were trimmed by 5 bases and 7 bases, with 14 bases remaining between them. Germline values: CDR1 SQVTM, CDR2 ANQGSEA.

The genes are TRBV29-1 and TRBJ1-1; D uncertain. Sequenced sample: blood. This sequence originates from a man between 18 and 35 years old in good health. The CDR3 is CSVRAESIEAFF. The CDR3 bases are TGCAGCGTTCGGGCAGAATCTATTGAAGCTTTCTTT.